Here is one TCR beta chain with its context. No antigen is known for it. From germline, CDR1 is SGHTA and CDR2 FQGNSA. Trimming removed 7 bases from V and 3 bases from J, with 15 bases in between. The CDR3 length is 15 residues. This record belongs to a study of T cells and Merkel cell carcinoma outcomes. Study-wide points: In Merkel cell carcinoma, repertoire and T-cell density reportedly predicted outcomes.

Measured with immunoSEQ multiplex PCR; TCRdb has only the in-frame clones, and not every one. The sample has about 15,000 clones, over 85% seen once. The TCR comes from a human donor with Merkel cell carcinoma. The rearrangement joins TRBV7-2 to TRBJ2-2, with D perhaps matching TRBD2 (5 bases). Sequencing was done on a sample of tumor tissue from Merkel cell carcinoma. The CDR3 spells CASKTTGWDTGELFF. CDR3 bases: TGTGCCAGCAAAACAACGGGGTGGGACACCGGGGAGCTGTTTTTT.